The entry that follows covers one T cell receptor (beta chain) sequence. Autoimmune disease history or systemic immunosuppression barred patients. The sample comes from a study of OX40 agonist ivuxolimab in advanced cancers. Study as a whole: The eligibility criteria allowed prior anti-PD-1, anti-PD-L1 or anti-CTLA-4 therapy, and approximately 40% had some.

Measured with immunoSEQ multiplex PCR; TCRdb has only the in-frame clones, and not every one. The sample has fewer than 90,000 clones, around nine tenths seen once. Germline-derived CDR1 and CDR2 are SEHNR and FQNEAQ (reference sequence). V was pared by 5 bases and J by 9 bases, with 11 bases between. The CDR3 loop spans 13 amino acids. Source: CD4+ or CD8+ T cells sorted from blood, taken in a trial of the OX40 agonist ivuxolimab. This chain uses TRBV7-9 with TRBJ1-6; D uncertain. The source is an adult with an advanced solid tumor such as melanoma, head and neck, liver or kidney cancer. CDR3 region: CASSRGFSSPLHF. DNA of the CDR3: TGTGCCAGCAGCCGCGGATTTTCTTCACCCCTCCACTTT.